The sequence of this T cell receptor (beta chain) was determined in a study of vaccination effects on CD4 cells after COVID-19. Study observations and caveats: The study had few convalescent patients and no early post-infection timepoints.

Here immunoSEQ multiplex PCR was the method, and the copy in TCRdb shows in-frame clones only, minus some. The data contain fewer than 40,000 clones, 70% to 85% of them seen just once; the ten biggest clones take up roughly 2.1%. On this clone: Its antigen is unknown.

CD4+ T cells specific for antigen were expanded with viral peptide pools by the ViraFEST assay before sequencing. Culturing for roughly 10 days preceded CD4+ T cell isolation. All participants had two doses of either the BNT162b2 or mRNA-1273 vaccine. People in the vaccine group had not been infected with SARS-CoV-2 before, and their nucleocapsid antibodies were negative. Cultivation was performed at more than 1.5 million PBMC per well with 8.5 to 10 IU/ml IL-2 and 9 to 10 ug/ml peptides added. This specimen was CD4+ T cells from PBMCs cultured with HCoV-NL63 spike peptides, taken after COVID-19 vaccination. The receptor's source is a human donor who received a COVID-19 vaccine. Some clones in this sample may be carry-over from other donors' samples.

The CDR3: CASSPTGLAIADTQYF. In DNA form, the CDR3 reads TGTGCCAGCTCACCGACGGGACTAGCAATTGCAGATACGCAGTATTTT. This sequence joins TRBV18 and TRBJ2-3, with 9 bases fitting TRBD2. The CDR3 consists of 16 residues. Germline CDR1 reads KGHSH; CDR2 reads LQKENI. V was clipped by 3 bases and J by 4 bases; unmatched bases: 8.